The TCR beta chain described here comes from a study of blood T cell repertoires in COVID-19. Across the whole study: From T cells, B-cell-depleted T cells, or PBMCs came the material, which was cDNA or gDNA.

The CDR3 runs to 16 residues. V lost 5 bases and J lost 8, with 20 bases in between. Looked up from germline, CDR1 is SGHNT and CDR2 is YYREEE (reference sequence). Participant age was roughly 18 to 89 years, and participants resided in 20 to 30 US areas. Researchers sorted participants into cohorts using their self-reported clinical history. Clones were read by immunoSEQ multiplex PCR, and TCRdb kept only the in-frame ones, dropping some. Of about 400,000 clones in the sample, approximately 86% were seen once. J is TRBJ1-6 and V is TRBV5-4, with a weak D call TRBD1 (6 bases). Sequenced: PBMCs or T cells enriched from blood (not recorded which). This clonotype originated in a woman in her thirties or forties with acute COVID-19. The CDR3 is CASSRTPDRQDSPLHF. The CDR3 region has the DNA TGTGCCAGCAGTCGTACCCCTGACAGGCAAGATTCACCCCTCCACTTT.